This T cell receptor (beta chain) was captured by sequencing in a study of technical replicates of blood from a few donors. Here immunoSEQ multiplex PCR was the method, and the copy in TCRdb shows in-frame clones only, minus some. Of over 55,000 clones in the sample, around nine tenths were seen once. This clonotype originated in a human donor in good health. Some clones in this sample may be carry-over from other donors' samples. Input material: PBMCs.

CDR3 sequence: CASSLGRTGGRSYEQYF. CDR3 in DNA: TGTGCCAGCAGCTTAGGGAGGACAGGGGGAAGGTCCTACGAGCAGTACTTC. V is TRBV7-6 and J is TRBJ2-7; 10 bases line up with TRBD1. The CDR3 is 17 amino acids. The germline V gene encodes CDR1 SGHVS and CDR2 FNYEAQ. Trimming at V came to 1 base and at J to 1 base, leaving 7 bases not matched to a gene.